This T cell receptor beta chain was found in a study of identifying expanded T cells in peripheral blood. Findings and limits, study-wide: Approximately 2-week clone count variance significantly increased as total template count grew.

Worth noting for this clone: Its antigen is unknown.

The method was immunoSEQ multiplex PCR; TCRdb's version includes in-frame clones alone and lacks a portion of them. Seen here are about 120,000 clones, more than 80% observed once, and the top ten hold 3% to 4%. Sequencing was done on a sample of blood. The receptor's source is a person between 18 and 70 years old in good health.

CDR3 sequence reads: CASSLDLAGGSDTQYF. The CDR3 bases are TGTGCCAGCAGCTTAGATCTAGCGGGCGGCAGCGATACGCAGTATTTT. This chain connects TRBV11-3 to TRBJ2-3; TRBD2 agrees at 8 bases. J was trimmed by 6 bases and V by 0 bases; bases with no gene match: 8. The germline V gene encodes CDR1 SGHNT and CDR2 YENEEA. This CDR3 is 16 amino acids long.